Below, 6 T cell receptor beta chains from the same sample are listed, as sequenced in a study of T-cell reconstitution after alpha-beta-depleted transplantation in children. Unique molecular identifiers were incorporated during preparation of the TCRbeta library. TCRdb reanalysed the PCR reads using MiXCR and keeps one entry per CDR3 protein. This sample has around 500,000 distinct CDR3 sequences, with more than 20% found just once. Sequenced material: PBMCs, mostly from graft donor cells, taken 360 days after TCRalphabeta/CD19-depleted stem cell transplant. Source of these receptors: a boy under two years old who had a stem cell transplant for acute myeloid leukemia, so the T cells may come from the graft donor.

This clonotype was counted many times. This sequence joins TRBV12-3 or TRBV12-4 and TRBJ1-1; no clear D gene. The V end lost 3 bases, the J end lost 1 base, and 3 bases lay between the germline ends. The length of the CDR3 is 12 residues. The CDR3 nucleotides read TGTGCCAGCAGTTTCCCGAACACTGAAGCTTTCTTT. Amino acid sequence: CASSFPNTEAFF.

The V gene is TRBV12-5, the J gene TRBJ2-1; possible D gene TRBD1, 7 bases. Germline V gene data show CDR1 as LGHNT and CDR2 as FRNRAP. This CDR3 is 13 amino acids long. Trimming took off 7 bases at V and 9 bases at J, with 16 bases between the two ends. The CDR3 loop reads CASAPSQGGEQFF. The DNA of the CDR3 is TGTGCTAGTGCTCCATCTCAGGGGGGTGAGCAGTTCTTC.

The V gene is TRBV28, the J gene TRBJ2-1; D might be TRBD1 (5 bases). The CDR3 consists of 14 residues. The ends were cut back, 5 bases at V and 6 bases at J, with 14 bases in the middle. Looked up from germline, CDR1 is MDHEN and CDR2 is SYDVKM. CDR3 sequence reads: CASSTIGHINEQFF. The CDR3 DNA reads TGTGCCAGCAGTACGATCGGACACATCAATGAGCAGTTCTTC. Together with reference TRBV28 and TRBJ2-1, the CDR3 gives the full variable domain: DVKVTQSSRYLVKRTGEKVFLECVQDMDHENMFWYRQDPGLGLRLIYFSYDVKMKEKGDIPEGYSVSREKKERFSLILESASTNQTSMYLCASSTIGHINEQFFGPGTRLTVL.

The V call is TRBV6-5, the J call TRBJ2-5; D possibly matches TRBD1 or TRBD2 (7 bases each). The CDR3 has 15 residues. CDR1 is MNHEY, CDR2 SVGAGI, per germline. V gave up 6 bases and J gave up 2 bases, with 16 bases separating them. CDR3 residues: CASSQRDSHQETQYF. CDR3 bases: TGTGCCAGCAGCCAGCGGGACAGTCATCAAGAGACCCAGTACTTC.

This clonotype was found a few times. The V call is TRBV18, the J call TRBJ2-7; 7 positions agree with TRBD1. The germline gives CDR1 KGHSH, CDR2 LQKENI. V was clipped by 6 bases and J by 3 bases; unmatched bases: 8. The CDR3 loop spans 14 amino acids. CDR3 bases: TGTGCCAGCTCCCTCCAGGGACAGCGCTACGAGCAGTACTTC. Residues: CASSLQGQRYEQYF.

The rearrangement uses TRBV27 and TRBJ2-7; TRBD1 might be the D (6 bases). The CDR3 runs to 15 residues. Germline V gene data show CDR1 as MNHEY and CDR2 as SMNVEV (reference sequence). Trimming pared 5 bases from V and 3 bases from J, leaving 17 bases between. DNA of the CDR3: TGTGCCAGCAGTCCACAGGGTAGTTTGGTCTACGAGCAGTACTTC. Translating gives CASSPQGSLVYEQYF.